This T cell receptor beta chain emerged from a study of T-cell memory formation after mild COVID-19. Study-level background: There were largely donor-specific TCR clusters.

TCRdb used MiXCR to reprocess the 5' RACE reads, holding one entry per CDR3 protein. The sample comprises about 280,000 distinct CDR3 sequences, 8.2% of which are singletons, and approximately 23% rests with the top ten. The V segment lost 1 base and the J segment 7 bases; nucleotides outside the gene matches: 2. This CDR3 comprises 14 residues. Germline V gene lookup returns CDR1 MGHRA and CDR2 YSYEKL. Ten or more counts support this clonotype. This clonotype was sampled from a man younger than 35 who had mild COVID-19 (a few samples of this study predate the infection). Cell type and time point are not known. Sequenced sample: PBMCs or a T cell subset sorted from them (not recorded which). V and J are TRBV4-1 and TRBJ2-1, with 9 bases that match TRBD1. The CDR3 DNA follows: TGCGCCAGCAGCCAAGGGGACAGGGTGAATGAGCAGTTCTTC. Protein product: CASSQGDRVNEQFF.